This passage covers 27 T cell receptor beta chains from one sample sequenced in a study of blood T cell repertoires in COVID-19. Profiled with immunoSEQ multiplex PCR; TCRdb holds only in-frame clones, not every one. This table has under 250,000 clones, approximately 86% appearing once. What was sequenced was peripheral blood. These receptors all stem from a woman aged 55-70 years who had recovered from COVID-19.

Concerning this clone itself: The same CDR3 also results from other DNA sequences found in this sample. The chain has TRBV5-1 and TRBJ2-5, with 8 nucleotides matching TRBD1. Germline V gene lookup returns CDR1 SGHRS and CDR2 YFSETQ. The V segment lost 0 bases and the J segment 5 bases; nucleotides outside the gene matches: 6. This CDR3 contains 15 residues. CDR3 region: CASSLAGTGEETQYF. The CDR3 DNA sequence: TGCGCCAGCAGCTTGGCGGGGACAGGTGAGGAGACCCAGTACTTC.

The chain couples TRBV5-6 to TRBJ2-5; possibly TRBD1 for D (6 bases). V lost 4 bases and J lost 5, with 15 bases in between. Germline V gives CDR1 SGHDT, CDR2 YYEEEE. This CDR3 contains 14 residues. CDR3 protein: CASSRQVEGETQYF. The CDR3 DNA sequence: TGTGCCAGCAGCCGACAGGTCGAGGGGGAGACCCAGTACTTC.

This clone was seen once. The chain joins TRBV15 to TRBJ1-3; D is unresolved. V was shortened by 8 bases and J by 9 bases, with 11 bases between the two germline ends. Germline CDR1 is LNHNV and CDR2 is YYDKDF (reference sequence). This CDR3 comprises 11 residues. The CDR3 protein is CATCCPGTIYF. CDR3 nucleotides: TGTGCCACCTGCTGCCCGGGCACCATATATTTT.

V and J are TRBV6-5 and TRBJ2-7, with a tentative D call TRBD1 (7 bases). Germline V gene lookup returns CDR1 MNHEY and CDR2 SVGAGI. V was clipped by 5 bases and J by 7 bases, with 12 bases between them. This CDR3 region has 12 residues. CDR3 coding DNA: TGTGCCAGCAGTACGGCAGGGGGGGAGCAGTACTTC. This encodes CASSTAGGEQYF.

The V and J genes are TRBV3-1 (or the pseudogene TRBV3-2) and TRBJ2-7, with a weak D call TRBD1 (5 bases). Deletions cut 4 bases from V and 3 bases from J, with 10 bases between. CDR1 is LGHDT, CDR2 YNNKEL, per germline (reference sequence). This CDR3 region has 13 residues. The CDR3 DNA follows: TGTGCCAGCAGCCTTCAAAGGGGCTACGAGCAGTACTTC. This sequence encodes CASSLQRGYEQYF.

The rearrangement links TRBV11-2 to TRBJ2-1; D is uncertain. Germline V gene data show CDR1 as SGHAT and CDR2 as FQNNGV. The CDR3 is 11 residues long. Trimming took 5 bases from V and 7 from J, leaving 6 bases between them. The CDR3 loop reads CASSARNEQFF. In DNA, the CDR3 is TGTGCCAGCAGCGCCCGGAATGAGCAGTTCTTC.

The CDR3 is CASSPIGGALGNSPLHF. CDR3 DNA: TGTGCCAGCTCACCGATCGGCGGCGCCCTGGGTAATTCACCCCTCCACTTT. V gene TRBV18 combines with J gene TRBJ1-6, with no clear D. There are 17 residues in the CDR3. Trimming pared 3 bases from V and 6 bases from J, leaving 18 bases between. CDR1 is KGHSH, CDR2 LQKENI, per germline. The full variable domain, its missing parts supplied by reference TRBV18 and TRBJ1-6, is NAGVMQNPRHLVRRRGQEARLRCSPMKGHSHVYWYRQLPEEGLKFMVYLQKENIIDESGMPKERFSAEFPKEGPSILRIQQVVRGDSAAYFCASSPIGGALGNSPLHFGNGTRLTVT.

CDR3 coding DNA: TGCAGCGTTGAATTTGGGGCGATGGATACGCAGTATTTT. Protein: CSVEFGAMDTQYF. The rearrangement links TRBV29-1 to TRBJ2-3; D is possibly TRBD1 (5 bases). Trimming removed 2 bases at V and 6 bases at J, with 12 bases between. This CDR3 has 13 residues. CDR1 SQVTM and CDR2 ANQGSEA come from the germline V gene.

V is TRBV7-2 and J is TRBJ1-2; a weak D match, TRBD1 (5 bases). The CDR3 contains 13 residues. V shed 2 bases and J shed 7 bases, with 11 bases lying between them. Germline CDR1 is SGHTA and CDR2 is FQGNSA. CDR3 nucleotide sequence: TGTGCCAGCAGCTTAACTACGGACACTGGCTACACCTTC. It is translated as CASSLTTDTGYTF.

V gene TRBV5-1 combines with J gene TRBJ1-1; D is undetermined. Trimming shortened V by 7 bases and J by 3 bases, and 13 bases separated the two germline ends. The CDR3 has 13 amino acids. Germline V gives CDR1 SGHRS, CDR2 YFSETQ. This CDR3 is CASREGIDTEAFF. The CDR3 DNA reads TGCGCCAGCCGTGAGGGTATCGACACTGAAGCTTTCTTT.

This clone was observed a single time. This chain links TRBV7-9 with TRBJ1-6, with TRBD1 matching 7 bases. The CDR3 runs 14 residues. V shed 3 bases and J 8 bases; nucleotides not matched to a gene: 4. In germline, CDR1 is SEHNR, CDR2 FQNEAQ (reference sequence). CDR3 nucleotides: TGTGCCAGCAGCTTGGGACAGACTTATTCACCCCTCCACTTT. It yields the protein CASSLGQTYSPLHF.

This chain joins TRBV11-1 and TRBJ2-6, with D perhaps matching TRBD1 (5 bases). The V and J ends lost 2 bases and 0 bases respectively, with 5 bases between them. Germline values: CDR1 SGHAT, CDR2 FQDESV (reference sequence). The CDR3 has 15 amino acids. For the CDR3, the DNA is TGTGCCAGCAGCTTACAGGGCTCTGGGGCCAACGTCCTGACTTTC. Its translation: CASSLQGSGANVLTF.

The chain joins TRBV4-1 to TRBJ2-4; possible D gene TRBD2, 5 bases. This CDR3 spans 14 amino acids. With 2 bases removed from V and 2 bases from J, the gap between germline ends came to 7 bases. Germline loops: CDR1 MGHRA, CDR2 YSYEKL. CDR3 in DNA: TGCGCCAGCAGCCAACCCGGGACCAAAAACATTCAGTACTTC. Its translation is CASSQPGTKNIQYF.

This chain links TRBV5-1 with TRBJ2-7; 9 bases agree with TRBD1. V lost 0 bases, J lost 4 bases, and 8 bases stayed unmatched. CDR1 is SGHRS and CDR2 is YFSETQ in the germline V gene. The CDR3 runs to 16 residues. CDR3 amino acids: CASSLDTDRGIYEQYF. CDR3 sequence (DNA): TGCGCCAGCAGCTTGGATACGGACAGGGGTATTTACGAGCAGTACTTC. Based on the CDR3 plus reference TRBV5-1 and TRBJ2-7, the full variable domain is KAGVTQTPRYLIKTRGQQVTLSCSPISGHRSVSWYQQTPGQGLQFLFEYFSETQRNKGNFPGRFSGRQFSNSRSEMNVSTLELGDSALYLCASSLDTDRGIYEQYFGPGTRLTVT.

This clone was recorded a few times. The chain employs TRBV19 and TRBJ2-2; perhaps TRBD1 as D (6 bases). Trimming removed 7 bases at V and 7 bases at J, with 25 bases between. The CDR3 is 17 residues long. Germline V gene sequence: CDR1 LNHDA, CDR2 SQIVND (reference sequence). CDR3 sequence: CASTMGASQGVHGELFF. The DNA of the CDR3 is TGTGCCAGTACCATGGGTGCATCACAGGGCGTTCACGGGGAGCTGTTTTTT.

This clone has a single count. The V call is TRBV6-6, the J call TRBJ2-7; the match to TRBD2 covers 7 bases. Germline V lookup: CDR1 MNHNY, CDR2 SVGAGI (reference sequence). The CDR3 has 14 residues. V was clipped by 7 bases and J by 4 bases; unmatched bases: 10. The CDR3 reads CASTAGERPYEQYF. The CDR3 DNA sequence: TGTGCCAGCACCGCGGGGGAGAGACCATACGAGCAGTACTTC.

V is TRBV5-1 and J is TRBJ2-3, with TRBD2 matching 9 bases. This CDR3 comprises 16 residues. J was trimmed by 4 bases and V by 2 bases; bases with no gene match: 8. Per the germline V gene, CDR1 is SGHRS and CDR2 is YFSETQ. DNA of the CDR3: TGCGCCAGCAGCTTAGCCGTAGCGGGGGCGGCAGATACGCAGTATTTT. Protein product: CASSLAVAGAADTQYF.

This sequence joins TRBV5-1 and TRBJ1-6; 7 positions agree with TRBD1. The germline gives CDR1 SGHRS, CDR2 YFSETQ. V lost 4 bases and J lost 3; bases outside the gene matches: 4. The CDR3 covers 15 residues. This CDR3 reads CASSRDRDYNSPLHF. The CDR3 DNA is TGCGCCAGCAGCCGCGACAGGGACTATAATTCACCCCTCCACTTT.

The chain carries TRBV14 and TRBJ1-2; 9 bases are shared with TRBD1. CDR3 size: 16 residues. The V gene end was trimmed by 0 bases and the J gene end by 2 bases; junction bases not matched to a gene: 4. Per germline, CDR1 SGHDN and CDR2 FVKESK. CDR3 residues: CASSQDPGQGNYGYTF. DNA of the CDR3: TGTGCCAGCAGCCAAGATCCCGGACAGGGGAACTATGGCTACACCTTC.

V usage is TRBV27 and J usage is TRBJ2-5, with TRBD2 matching 7 bases. This CDR3 spans 14 amino acids. Germline V gene lookup returns CDR1 MNHEY and CDR2 SMNVEV (reference sequence). The V gene end was trimmed by 6 bases and the J gene end by 1 base; junction bases not matched to a gene: 5. The CDR3 DNA sequence: TGTGCCAGCAGCTCAGCGGGGAGCCAAGAGACCCAGTACTTC. Its translation is CASSSAGSQETQYF.

This clone was detected only a few times. This chain joins TRBV4-3 and TRBJ2-2; D is unresolved. The CDR3 totals 16 residues. With 0 bases removed from V and 4 bases from J, the gap between germline ends came to 12 bases. The germline gives CDR1 LGHNA, CDR2 YSLEER. CDR3 protein: CASSQDGVVSTGELFF. CDR3 sequence (DNA): TGCGCCAGCAGCCAAGATGGAGTAGTATCCACCGGGGAGCTGTTTTTT.

V is TRBV5-1 and J is TRBJ2-7; D not resolved. Germline-derived CDR1 and CDR2 are SGHRS and YFSETQ. Deletions cut 0 bases from V and 3 bases from J, with 13 bases between. This CDR3 is 15 amino acids long. Here the CDR3 DNA reads TGCGCCAGCAGCTTGGATGGCAGTAGCTACTACGAGCAGTACTTC. Protein product: CASSLDGSSYYEQYF.

The CDR3 region has the DNA TGTGCCAGTAGTATCCGGGGGTCCGCGTGGGGCTACACCTTC. This translates into CASSIRGSAWGYTF. V usage is TRBV19 and J usage is TRBJ1-2; the D gene is possibly TRBD1 (5 bases). Trimming pared 3 bases from V and 8 bases from J, leaving 16 bases between. This CDR3 is built from 14 residues. CDR1 is LNHDA and CDR2 is SQIVND in the germline V gene (reference sequence).

The rearrangement links TRBV7-3 to TRBJ2-3, with 8 bases lining up with TRBD2. The junction had 3 bases not matched to a gene; V was cut back by 0 bases and J by 4 bases. Germline CDR1 is SGHTA and CDR2 is FQGTGA. This CDR3 contains 15 residues. The CDR3 spells CASSLTGGAADTQYF. The CDR3, as DNA: TGTGCCAGCAGCTTAACCGGGGGGGCCGCAGATACGCAGTATTTT.

The chain uses TRBV5-1 and TRBJ2-3, with 9 nucleotides matching TRBD1. After removal of 4 bases from V and 4 bases from J, the junction contained 16 bases not matched to a gene. In germline, CDR1 is SGHRS, CDR2 YFSETQ. The CDR3 consists of 18 residues. The CDR3 DNA sequence: TGCGCCAGCAGCGCCGGGACAGGGACACCCCAAGGGGCAGATACGCAGTATTTT. Protein: CASSAGTGTPQGADTQYF. Complete variable domain (other parts from reference TRBV5-1 and TRBJ2-3): KAGVTQTPRYLIKTRGQQVTLSCSPISGHRSVSWYQQTPGQGLQFLFEYFSETQRNKGNFPGRFSGRQFSNSRSEMNVSTLELGDSALYLCASSAGTGTPQGADTQYFGPGTRLTVL.

This chain connects TRBV28 to TRBJ1-1; weak D call: TRBD1 (5 bases). The germline gives CDR1 MDHEN, CDR2 SYDVKM. The length of the CDR3 is 14 residues. Trimming shortened V by 4 bases and J by 3 bases, and 12 bases separated the two germline ends. The CDR3 spells CASSSGGVDTEAFF. CDR3 DNA: TGTGCCAGCAGTTCCGGGGGAGTGGACACTGAAGCTTTCTTT.

The CDR3 DNA reads TGTGCCAGCTCACCACTAAGCGCCTACAATGAGCAGTTCTTC. Amino acid sequence: CASSPLSAYNEQFF. The rearrangement joins TRBV18 to TRBJ2-1; no clear D. V lost 1 base, J lost 2 bases, and 6 bases lay in between. Germline CDR1 reads KGHSH; CDR2 reads LQKENI. This CDR3 comprises 14 residues.